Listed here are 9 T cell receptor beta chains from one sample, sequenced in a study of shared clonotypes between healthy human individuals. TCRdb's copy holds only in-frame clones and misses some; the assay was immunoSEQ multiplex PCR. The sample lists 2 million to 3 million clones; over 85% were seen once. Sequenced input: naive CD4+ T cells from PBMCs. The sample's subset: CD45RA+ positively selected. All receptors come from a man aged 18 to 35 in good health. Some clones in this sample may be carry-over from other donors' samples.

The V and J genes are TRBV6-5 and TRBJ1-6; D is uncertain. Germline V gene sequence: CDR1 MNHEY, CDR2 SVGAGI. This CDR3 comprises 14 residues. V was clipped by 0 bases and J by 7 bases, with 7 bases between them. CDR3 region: CASSYSTGNSPLHF. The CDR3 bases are TGTGCCAGCAGTTACTCGACGGGAAATTCACCCCTCCACTTT.

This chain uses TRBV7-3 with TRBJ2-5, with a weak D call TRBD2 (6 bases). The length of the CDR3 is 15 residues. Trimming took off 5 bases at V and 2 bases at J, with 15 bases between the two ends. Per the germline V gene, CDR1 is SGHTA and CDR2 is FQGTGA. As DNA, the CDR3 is TGTGCCAGCAGCCAGCAGGGACTTCCACAAGAGACCCAGTACTTC. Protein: CASSQQGLPQETQYF.

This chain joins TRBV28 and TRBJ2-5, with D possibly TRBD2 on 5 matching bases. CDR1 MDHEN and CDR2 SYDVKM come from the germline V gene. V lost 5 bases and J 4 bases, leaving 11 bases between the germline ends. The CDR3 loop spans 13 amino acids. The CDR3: CASSKRVLETQYF. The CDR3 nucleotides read TGTGCCAGCAGTAAGAGGGTTCTAGAGACCCAGTACTTC.

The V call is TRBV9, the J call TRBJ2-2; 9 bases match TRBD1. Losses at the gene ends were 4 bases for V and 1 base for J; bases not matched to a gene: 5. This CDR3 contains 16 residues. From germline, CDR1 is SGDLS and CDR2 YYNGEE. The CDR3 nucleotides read TGTGCCAGCAGCATTACGGGACAGGGGAACACCGGGGAGCTGTTTTTT. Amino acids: CASSITGQGNTGELFF.

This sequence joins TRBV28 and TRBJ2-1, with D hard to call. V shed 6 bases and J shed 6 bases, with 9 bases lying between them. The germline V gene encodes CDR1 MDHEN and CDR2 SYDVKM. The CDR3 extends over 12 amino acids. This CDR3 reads CASRPGRNEQFF. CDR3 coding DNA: TGTGCCAGCAGACCGGGCCGCAATGAGCAGTTCTTC.

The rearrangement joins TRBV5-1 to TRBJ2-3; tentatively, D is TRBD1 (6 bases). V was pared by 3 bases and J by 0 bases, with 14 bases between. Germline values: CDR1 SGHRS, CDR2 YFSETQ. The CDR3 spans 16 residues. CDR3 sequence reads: CASSYQGSASTDTQYF. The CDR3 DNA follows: TGCGCCAGCAGCTACCAGGGGTCGGCGAGCACAGATACGCAGTATTTT.

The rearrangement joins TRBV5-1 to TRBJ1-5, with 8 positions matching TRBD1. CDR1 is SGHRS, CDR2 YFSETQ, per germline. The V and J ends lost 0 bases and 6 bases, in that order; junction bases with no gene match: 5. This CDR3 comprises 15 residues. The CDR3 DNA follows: TGCGCCAGCAGCTTGGATGGACAGGGTGGTCAGCCCCAGCATTTT. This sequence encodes CASSLDGQGGQPQHF.

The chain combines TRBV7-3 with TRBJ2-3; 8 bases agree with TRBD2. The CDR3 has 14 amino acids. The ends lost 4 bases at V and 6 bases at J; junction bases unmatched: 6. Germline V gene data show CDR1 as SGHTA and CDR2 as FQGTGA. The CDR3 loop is CASSSAGVKDTQYF. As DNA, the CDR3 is TGTGCCAGCAGCTCAGCGGGAGTAAAGGATACGCAGTATTTT.

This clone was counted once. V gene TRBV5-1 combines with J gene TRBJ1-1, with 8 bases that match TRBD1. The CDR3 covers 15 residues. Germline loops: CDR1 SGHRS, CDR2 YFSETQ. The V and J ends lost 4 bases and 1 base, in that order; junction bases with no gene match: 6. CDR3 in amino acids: CASSGDRRANTEAFF. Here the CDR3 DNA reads TGCGCCAGCAGCGGGGACAGGCGGGCGAACACTGAAGCTTTCTTT.